This TCR beta chain was sequenced during a study of CD8+ T cells in alopecia areata. Treatment in this sample: oral pan-JAK inhibitor, 5-10 mg twice daily. The CDR3 covers 13 residues. Trimming removed 2 bases from V and 1 base from J, with 4 bases in between. Germline V gene data show CDR1 as SGHDT and CDR2 as YYEEEE. Extracted RNA was reverse transcribed into cDNA, the sequencing template. Assay: immunoSEQ multiplex PCR; the TCRdb copy retains only in-frame clones and omits some. The sample lists about 100,000 clones, about three fifths occurring once. This receptor was taken from a human donor with alopecia areata. The input for sequencing was CD8+ T cells sorted from blood, taken at approximately week 61, from a patient treated with tofacitinib. V usage is TRBV5-6 and J usage is TRBJ1-3; D call uncertain. The CDR3 loop reads CASSFGSGNTIYF. Written as DNA, the CDR3 is TGTGCCAGCAGCTTCGGATCTGGAAACACCATATATTTT.